This passage covers 28 T cell receptor beta chains from one sample sequenced in a study of cytomegalovirus exposure and HLA in healthy donors. PCR employed 60 Vbeta and 13 Jbeta primers. Clones were sequenced by immunoSEQ multiplex PCR, and TCRdb holds only the in-frame ones, with some missing. The table shows 78,000 or so clones, with approximately 84% occurring only once. The sample was PBMCs. These receptors were taken from a woman aged 50 to 60 in good health and CMV-seronegative.

This clone was detected a few times. The V gene is TRBV6-5, the J gene TRBJ2-3, with TRBD1 matching 7 bases. The ends lost 5 bases at V and 9 bases at J; junction bases unmatched: 2. The CDR3 runs to 11 residues. The germline V gene has CDR1 MNHEY and CDR2 SVGAGI. The CDR3 sequence: CASSQGDTQYF. The DNA for the CDR3 is TGTGCCAGCAGTCAGGGGGACACGCAGTATTTT.

This clone was observed a single time. The rearrangement links TRBV19 to TRBJ1-1; 7 nucleotides agree with TRBD1. The V and J ends lost 5 bases and 5 bases, in that order; junction bases with no gene match: 2. The CDR3 consists of 12 residues. Germline V gene data show CDR1 as LNHDA and CDR2 as SQIVND (reference sequence). The CDR3 sequence is CASSRGQTEAFF. The CDR3 nucleotides read TGTGCCAGTAGTCGGGGACAGACTGAAGCTTTCTTT. The entire variable domain, with the rest obtained from reference TRBV19 and TRBJ1-1, is as follows: DGGITQSPKYLFRKEGQNVTLSCEQNLNHDAMYWYRQDPGQGLRLIYYSQIVNDFQKGDIAEGYSVSREKKESFPLTVTSAQKNPTAFYLCASSRGQTEAFFGQGTRLTVV.

This clone has a handful of counts. This sequence joins TRBV18 and TRBJ2-7; D possibly corresponds to TRBD1 (6 bases). V was pared by 4 bases and J by 5 bases, with 27 bases between. Germline CDR1 and CDR2: KGHSH and LQKENI. The CDR3 extends over 18 amino acids. In DNA, the CDR3 is TGTGCCAGCTCACGGGGACACGGTGGGCCTTCGAGCCAGGACGAGCAGTACTTC. Translating gives CASSRGHGGPSSQDEQYF.

The genes are TRBV6-6 and TRBJ2-7; 7 bases fit TRBD1. The CDR3 sequence is 16 residues long. Germline CDR1 is MNHNY and CDR2 is SVGAGI (reference sequence). J was trimmed by 1 base and V by 6 bases; bases with no gene match: 12. CDR3: CASRIITGERSYEQYF. Written as DNA, the CDR3 is TGTGCCAGCAGGATTATCACAGGGGAGCGGTCCTACGAGCAGTACTTC.

The J gene is TRBJ2-2, the V gene TRBV2; 7 bases agree with TRBD1. The CDR3 contains 15 residues. J gave up 6 bases and V 6 bases, and 10 bases lay outside the gene matches. Germline V gene data show CDR1 as SNHLY and CDR2 as FYNNEI. The CDR3 sequence: CASRARQGYSGELFF. The CDR3, as DNA: TGTGCCAGCAGGGCACGACAGGGATACTCCGGGGAGCTGTTTTTT.

This sequence joins TRBV5-1 and TRBJ1-1; 11 nucleotides match TRBD1. V shed 4 bases and J 3 bases; nucleotides not matched to a gene: 5. The germline V gene encodes CDR1 SGHRS and CDR2 YFSETQ. The CDR3 sequence is 15 residues long. In DNA form, the CDR3 reads TGCGCCAGCAGCCCTTGGACAGGGGGCTACACTGAAGCTTTCTTT. It yields the protein CASSPWTGGYTEAFF.

The chain joins TRBV19 to TRBJ2-2, with a possible D match to TRBD1 (5 bases). The CDR3 is 12 residues long. In germline, CDR1 is LNHDA, CDR2 SQIVND (reference sequence). The V end was cut by 6 bases, the J end by 3 bases, with 5 bases between. The CDR3 is CASRGDTGELFF. The CDR3 DNA follows: TGTGCCAGTAGAGGGGACACCGGGGAGCTGTTTTTT.

This chain links TRBV9 with TRBJ1-2; 11 bases align to TRBD1. V shed 4 bases and J 4 bases; nucleotides not matched to a gene: 3. Germline lookup yields CDR1 SGDLS and CDR2 YYNGEE. CDR3 size: 14 residues. The CDR3 nucleotides are TGTGCCAGCAGCCTAGGACAGGGGGCCTATGGCTACACCTTC. It encodes CASSLGQGAYGYTF.

The chain employs TRBV14 and TRBJ2-3; 9 bases fit TRBD2. From germline, CDR1 is SGHDN and CDR2 FVKESK. V was pared by 2 bases and J by 5 bases, with 11 bases of the junction left unmatched. The CDR3 loop spans 17 amino acids. CDR3 in DNA: TGTGCCAGCAGCCAACCAAATAAGGGACTAGCTCTAGATACGCAGTATTTT. As protein: CASSQPNKGLALDTQYF.

This clone was seen more than once but under ten times. The chain couples TRBV29-1 to TRBJ2-6; the match to TRBD1 covers 7 bases. CDR3 size: 15 residues. V lost 5 bases, J lost 2 bases, and 6 bases stayed unmatched. Germline assignment: CDR1 SQVTM and CDR2 ANQGSEA. For the CDR3, the DNA is TGCAGCGTTCGACAGGGAAGTACTGGGGCCAACGTCCTGACTTTC. Its translation: CSVRQGSTGANVLTF.

This chain links TRBV5-1 with TRBJ2-7; tentatively, D is TRBD1 (5 bases). V lost 9 bases, J lost 3 bases, and 16 bases lay in between. Germline assignment: CDR1 SGHRS and CDR2 YFSETQ. The CDR3 loop spans 13 amino acids. CDR3 bases: TGCGCCAACCCAAAGGGGCCCCACTACGAGCAGTACTTC. This codes for CANPKGPHYEQYF.

Comments on this clone: This specimen includes other DNA sequences encoding the same CDR3. The V and J genes are TRBV29-1 and TRBJ2-7; D call uncertain. Germline CDR1 is SQVTM and CDR2 is ANQGSEA. Trimming pared 1 base from V and 4 bases from J, leaving 23 bases between. CDR3 length equals 17 residues. The CDR3 protein is CSVEGGPGRSGDYEQYF. Here the CDR3 DNA reads TGCAGCGTTGAAGGTGGCCCTGGAAGGAGTGGTGATTACGAGCAGTACTTC.

The V gene is TRBV25-1, the J gene TRBJ1-5; 7 bases match TRBD1. CDR3 size: 15 residues. After removal of 2 bases from V and 9 bases from J, the junction contained 10 bases not matched to a gene. Germline V lookup: CDR1 MGHDK, CDR2 SYGVNS. The CDR3 DNA follows: TGTGCCAGCAGTGAAGGAGGGACAGAGTTTGGGCCCCAGCATTTT. It translates to CASSEGGTEFGPQHF.

The V gene is TRBV28, the J gene TRBJ1-1, with 9 bases aligning to TRBD1. J was trimmed by 6 bases and V by 2 bases; bases with no gene match: 10. This CDR3 is built from 16 residues. Germline V gene data show CDR1 as MDHEN and CDR2 as SYDVKM. As DNA, the CDR3 is TGTGCCAGCAGTTTACGGACAGGGGCGGGTGCCGCTGAAGCTTTCTTT. Protein: CASSLRTGAGAAEAFF.

This CDR3 is CASSLDAGSSNQPQHF. CDR3 DNA: TGCGCCAGCAGCTTGGACGCAGGGTCGAGCAATCAGCCCCAGCATTTT. The chain joins TRBV5-1 to TRBJ1-5; D is perhaps TRBD1 (5 bases). The ends were cut back, 0 bases at V and 1 base at J, with 11 bases in the middle. Germline values: CDR1 SGHRS, CDR2 YFSETQ. CDR3 length: 16 residues. The variable domain in full, with the rest retrieved from reference TRBV5-1 and TRBJ1-5, is KAGVTQTPRYLIKTRGQQVTLSCSPISGHRSVSWYQQTPGQGLQFLFEYFSETQRNKGNFPGRFSGRQFSNSRSEMNVSTLELGDSALYLCASSLDAGSSNQPQHFGDGTRLSIL.

The V and J genes are TRBV5-1 and TRBJ1-2, with D tentatively TRBD1 (5 bases). V was shortened by 6 bases and J by 0 bases, with 15 bases between the two germline ends. Germline-derived CDR1 and CDR2 are SGHRS and YFSETQ. The length of the CDR3 is 15 residues. The CDR3: CASTIAAGTNYGYTF. The CDR3 DNA follows: TGCGCCAGCACAATAGCGGCAGGGACTAACTATGGCTACACCTTC.

The gene calls are TRBV11-2 and TRBJ1-5, with D maybe TRBD1 (5 bases). V lost 5 bases to trimming and J lost 1 base, with 12 bases between them. The germline CDR1 and CDR2 sequences are SGHAT and FQNNGV. The CDR3 is made up of 15 amino acids. CDR3 nucleotide sequence: TGTGCCAGCAGCGCCTTCCAGGGAAGCAATCAGCCCCAGCATTTT. Amino acids: CASSAFQGSNQPQHF.

The V call is TRBV7-2, the J call TRBJ1-5, with D unclear. V shed 1 base and J shed 3 bases, with 10 bases lying between them. Germline assignment: CDR1 SGHTA and CDR2 FQGNSA. The CDR3 sequence is 15 residues long. The CDR3: CASSLDITYNQPQHF. The CDR3 nucleotides are TGTGCCAGCAGCTTAGATATCACATACAATCAGCCCCAGCATTTT.

The chain recombines TRBV6-4 with TRBJ2-2; D perhaps matches TRBD1 (5 bases). This CDR3 comprises 13 residues. Germline CDR1 MRHNA, CDR2 SNTAGT. V was shortened by 4 bases and J by 2 bases, with 5 bases between the two germline ends. The CDR3 DNA follows: TGTGCCAGCAGTGGGACAAACACCGGGGAGCTGTTTTTT. Its protein product is CASSGTNTGELFF.

The rearrangement joins TRBV7-3 to TRBJ2-2; a possible D gene is TRBD1 (5 bases). The CDR3 runs 14 residues. Trimming left V 5 bases short and J 3 bases short, with 10 bases between. In germline, CDR1 is SGHTA, CDR2 FQGTGA. This chain's CDR3 is CASSMGPDTGELFF. For the CDR3, the DNA is TGTGCCAGCAGCATGGGGCCGGACACCGGGGAGCTGTTTTTT. The full variable domain, its missing parts supplied by reference TRBV7-3 and TRBJ2-2, is GAGVSQTPSNKVTEKGKYVELRCDPISGHTALYWYRQSLGQGPEFLIYFQGTGAADDSGLPNDRFFAVRPEGSVSTLKIQRTERGDSAVYLCASSMGPDTGELFFGEGSRLTVL.

The chain is built from TRBV5-1 and TRBJ2-2, with D perhaps TRBD1 (6 bases). Germline-derived CDR1 and CDR2 are SGHRS and YFSETQ. The length of the CDR3 is 15 residues. V dropped 0 bases and J dropped 6 bases, with 12 bases sitting between them. DNA of the CDR3: TGCGCCAGCAGCTTGGAGGTACAGGGAGCCGGGGAGCTGTTTTTT. It encodes CASSLEVQGAGELFF.

The chain joins TRBV12-2 to TRBJ2-2; TRBD2 is the table's D call and was not checked against the DNA. TRBV12-2 is a listed pseudogene. The CDR3 has 17 residues. CDR3 in amino acids: CASRLRAGGTNTGELFF. The CDR3 DNA reads as TGTGCAAGTCGCTTGAGAGCGGGGGGAACGAACACCGGGGAGCTGTTTTTT.

The chain couples TRBV7-2 to TRBJ2-1, with 8 bases matching TRBD1. Germline loops: CDR1 SGHTA, CDR2 FQGNSA. The CDR3 contains 16 residues. Trimming cost V 1 base and J 5 bases; bases outside gene matches: 7. This CDR3 is CASSLVFGQGDNEQFF. The CDR3 DNA is TGTGCCAGCAGCTTAGTTTTCGGACAGGGTGACAATGAGCAGTTCTTC.

The chain carries TRBV27 and TRBJ2-7; 11 bases map to TRBD2. Germline V gene data show CDR1 as MNHEY and CDR2 as SMNVEV (reference sequence). The ends lost 4 bases at V and 2 bases at J; junction bases unmatched: 13. CDR3 length equals 18 residues. The CDR3 DNA is TGTGCCAGCAGTTCCCTCCCCATTAGCGGGAGGGTCGCCTACGAGCAGTACTTC. It yields the protein CASSSLPISGRVAYEQYF.

The chain couples TRBV28 to TRBJ1-1; D unclear. V was trimmed by 2 bases and J by 2 bases, leaving 12 bases between them. Germline V lookup: CDR1 MDHEN, CDR2 SYDVKM. This CDR3 is built from 15 residues. The CDR3 reads CASSLGGRINTEAFF. Here the CDR3 DNA reads TGTGCCAGCAGTTTAGGAGGGAGGATTAACACTGAAGCTTTCTTT.

The sample holds one count of this clone. The rearrangement links TRBV11-2 to TRBJ2-1; D is ambiguous. V dropped 5 bases and J dropped 4 bases, with 12 bases sitting between them. The germline V gene encodes CDR1 SGHAT and CDR2 FQNNGV. The CDR3 extends over 14 amino acids. DNA for the CDR3: TGTGCCAGCAGCCCTAGACCTACTTACAATGAGCAGTTCTTC. The encoded protein is CASSPRPTYNEQFF. Filled out from reference TRBV11-2 and TRBJ2-1, the complete variable domain reads EAGVAQSPRYKIIEKRQSVAFWCNPISGHATLYWYQQILGQGPKLLIQFQNNGVVDDSQLPKDRFSAERLKGVDSTLKIQPAKLEDSAVYLCASSPRPTYNEQFFGPGTRLTVL.

Here the CDR3 DNA reads TGCGCCAGCAGCCCCGACAGGGGGGGCGAGCAGTACGTC. It codes for CASSPDRGGEQYV. This chain links TRBV5-1 with TRBJ2-7, with 9 nucleotides matching TRBD1. This CDR3 comprises 13 residues. From germline, CDR1 is SGHRS and CDR2 YFSETQ. The J segment lost 6 bases and the V segment lost 4 bases, leaving 5 bases of the junction unmatched.

The V call is TRBV6-5, the J call TRBJ2-1; D perhaps matches TRBD2 (7 bases). V was shortened by 4 bases and J by 4 bases, with 17 bases between the two germline ends. The V gene's germline CDR1 is MNHEY and CDR2 SVGAGI. The CDR3 runs to 16 residues. The CDR3 here is CASSSPRGGGYNEQFF. Here the CDR3 DNA reads TGTGCCAGCAGTTCCCCGAGAGGGGGGGGATACAATGAGCAGTTCTTC.